These 5 T cell receptor beta chains originate from one sample sequenced in a study of response to subunit inactivated influenza vaccine. TCRdb reprocessed the RT-PCR reads with MiXCR, giving one entry per CDR3 protein. This table has more than 500,000 distinct CDR3 sequences, around 11% appearing once. The data also belong to a second study, concerning T cells expressing NK-cell markers. From that report: A 5'RACE template switching approach incorporating UMIs was used to make TCR beta cDNA.

The specimen was PBMCs from blood, collected on the day of vaccination. These receptors were taken from a man in his fifties or sixties who received an inactivated influenza vaccine.

The chain links TRBV2 to TRBJ2-1, with 11 positions matching TRBD2. With V trimmed by 8 bases and J by 5 bases, 11 bases remained unmatched. This CDR3 comprises 16 residues. Germline assignment: CDR1 SNHLY and CDR2 FYNNEI. The chain's CDR3 is CASQHLSGRADNEQFF. CDR3 nucleotide sequence: TGTGCCAGCCAACACCTTAGCGGGAGGGCCGACAATGAGCAGTTCTTC.

The genes are TRBV27 and TRBJ1-6, with 10 bases aligning to TRBD1. V trimming: 10 bases; J trimming: 10 bases; junction bases outside the gene matches: 13. Germline lookup yields CDR1 MNHEY and CDR2 SMNVEV (reference sequence). The CDR3 spans 15 residues. Here the CDR3 reads CATAPSGTGASPLHF. In DNA form, the CDR3 reads TGTGCCACGGCTCCCTCCGGGACAGGGGCCTCACCCCTCCACTTT.

This clonotype turned up a few times. The CDR3 DNA reads as TGCAGTGCTAGTAACAGTCAGACAGGGGGCCGCGGTCAGCCCCAGCATTTT. It is translated as CSASNSQTGGRGQPQHF. The V and J genes are TRBV20-1 and TRBJ1-5; 10 nucleotides match TRBD1. Trimming took 3 bases from V and 6 from J; bases not matched to a gene: 14. Germline CDR1 DFQATT, CDR2 SNEGSKA (reference sequence). The CDR3 covers 17 residues.

This clonotype was picked up many times. This rearrangement joins TRBV25-1 to TRBJ2-5, with D possibly being TRBD1 (6 bases). The V end was cut by 4 bases, the J end by 1 base, with 16 bases between. CDR1 is MGHDK and CDR2 is SYGVNS in the germline V gene. The CDR3 consists of 16 residues. The CDR3: CASSGGNRATQETQYF. CDR3 DNA sequence: TGTGCCAGCAGTGGAGGAAACAGGGCCACCCAAGAGACCCAGTACTTC. The full variable domain, its missing parts supplied by reference TRBV25-1 and TRBJ2-5, is EADIYQTPRYLVIGTGKKITLECSQTMGHDKMYWYQQDPGMELHLIHYSYGVNSTEKGDLSSESTVSRIRTEHFPLTLESARPSHTSQYLCASSGGNRATQETQYFGPGTRLLVL.

This clonotype showed up many times. The gene calls are TRBV28 and TRBJ1-2; 9 bases agree with TRBD1. CDR3 length equals 14 residues. CDR1 is MDHEN and CDR2 is SYDVKM in the germline V gene. V shed 7 bases, J shed 5 bases, and the junction held 8 bases outside the gene matches. The CDR3 DNA sequence: TGTGCCAGCAAAGGAACCGGGACAGGGTATGGCTACACCTTC. Translated: CASKGTGTGYGYTF.